The TCR beta chain described here comes from a study of T cell responses to AZD1222 COVID-19 vaccine. General study points: Spike-specific TCR depth and breadth grew after two AZD1222 doses. The sample set comprised mostly white British donors with more females, and clonal diversity was possibly underestimated. Of spike-specific TCRs, nearly half reportedly target regions left unmutated in variants.

This clone was counted once. Its antigen remains unidentified. The sample holds other DNA sequences that translate to the same CDR3. CDR3 size: 13 residues. Trimming removed 2 bases from V and 2 bases from J, with 6 bases in between. The germline CDR1 and CDR2 sequences are MDHEN and SYDVKM. Measured with immunoSEQ multiplex PCR; TCRdb has only the in-frame clones, and not every one. The table has 95,000 to 130,000 clones, around 94% seen once. Sequences were derived from peripheral blood, sampled 28 days after the second AZD1222 dose. The chain uses TRBV28 and TRBJ1-2, with a tentative D call TRBD1 (5 bases). This TCR came from an adult who received the AZD1222 COVID-19 vaccine. CDR3 sequence (DNA): TGTGCCAGCAGTTTACGGGGGAACTATGGCTACACCTTC. The encoded protein is CASSLRGNYGYTF.